A single sample gave rise to the 10 T cell receptor beta chains below, sequenced in a study of T cell repertoires in cytomegalovirus infection. Using its own MiXCR run on the reads, TCRdb lists one record per CDR3 protein. The repertoire includes over 150,000 distinct CDR3 sequences, 13% to 15% of them detected once, and 25% to 30% sits in the top ten. The specimen sequenced was PBMCs. Receptor source: a human donor in good health (CMV status not recorded). Some clones in this sample may be carry-over from other donors' samples.

A few counts support this clonotype. The gene calls are TRBV20-1 and TRBJ1-2; 9 bases agree with TRBD1. Germline V gene sequence: CDR1 DFQATT, CDR2 SNEGSKA (reference sequence). V shed 4 bases, J shed 4 bases, and the junction held 13 bases outside the gene matches. The CDR3 consists of 16 residues. The CDR3 DNA follows: TGCAGTGCTATGGGACAGGGAAGTAGTCGGGGCTATGGCTACACCTTC. This translates into CSAMGQGSSRGYGYTF.

This clonotype has at least ten counts. J is TRBJ2-1 and V is TRBV14, with unresolved D. The CDR3 has 15 amino acids. Per the germline V gene, CDR1 is SGHDN and CDR2 is FVKESK. Trimming stripped 0 bases from V and 6 bases from J, with 12 bases between. The CDR3 loop reads CASSQDPPAFNEQFF. The CDR3 bases are TGTGCCAGCAGCCAAGACCCTCCGGCGTTCAATGAGCAGTTCTTC.

Regarding this clonotype: Given a much more abundant clone one base away, this may be a read error. The chain recombines TRBV6-5 with TRBJ2-7; D uncertain. The CDR3 runs to 12 residues. Germline V gene lookup returns CDR1 MNHEY and CDR2 SVGAGI. V was trimmed by 6 bases and J by 2 bases, leaving 8 bases between them. CDR3 bases: TGTGCCAGCAGGGGCGAAACCTACGAGCAGTACTTC. Protein sequence: CASRGETYEQYF.

About this clonotype: Relative to the germline gene, one junction end is altered; a read error may explain this. The J gene is TRBJ1-1, the V gene TRBV7-8, with TRBD1 matching 9 bases. CDR3 size: 17 residues. Germline loops: CDR1 SGHVS, CDR2 FQNEAQ. In DNA, the CDR3 is TGTACCAGCAGCTCCAGGACAGGGGCCGCGCGACGAAGTGAAGCTTTCTTT. Its translation is CTSSSRTGAARRSEAFF.

This clonotype was seen ten or more times. The genes are TRBV11-2 and TRBJ2-3, with 7 bases matching TRBD2. J lost 0 bases, V lost 1 base, and 4 bases had no gene match. Germline-derived CDR1 and CDR2 are SGHAT and FQNNGV. The CDR3 loop spans 16 amino acids. The DNA for the CDR3 is TGTGCCAGCAGCTTAGGGGCTAGCGGAAGCACAGATACGCAGTATTTT. Translated, it gives CASSLGASGSTDTQYF.

This clonotype was seen ten or more times. The CDR3 loop is CASRRIGTGGDYEQFF. The CDR3 DNA sequence: TGTGCCAGCAGACGCATAGGGACAGGGGGCGACTATGAGCAGTTCTTC. The V gene is TRBV6-2 or TRBV6-3, the J gene TRBJ2-1, with TRBD1 identical over 12 bases. The CDR3 has 16 amino acids. The J segment lost 8 bases and the V segment lost 6 bases, leaving 11 bases of the junction unmatched. Looked up from germline, CDR1 is MNHEY and CDR2 is SVGEGT.

In this sample, this clonotype turned up many times. The chain joins TRBV7-8 to TRBJ2-6; 7 positions match TRBD2. The trim removed 1 base at V and 0 bases at J, leaving 12 bases unmatched. CDR1 SGHVS and CDR2 FQNEAQ come from the germline V gene. The CDR3 totals 20 residues. CDR3 loop: CASSLEWGGLPNSGANVLTF. For the CDR3, the DNA is TGTGCCAGCAGCTTAGAGTGGGGGGGACTTCCGAACTCTGGGGCCAACGTCCTGACTTTC. Together with reference TRBV7-8 and TRBJ2-6, the CDR3 gives the full variable domain: GAGVSQSPRYKVAKRGQDVALRCDPISGHVSLFWYQQALGQGPEFLTYFQNEAQLDKSGLPSDRFFAERPEGSVSTLKIQRTQQEDSAVYLCASSLEWGGLPNSGANVLTFGAGSRLTVL.

The chain links TRBV5-4 to TRBJ1-6; perhaps TRBD1 as D (5 bases). Germline CDR1 SGHNT, CDR2 YYREEE (reference sequence). This CDR3 is built from 15 residues. V shed 0 bases and J shed 7 bases, with 11 bases lying between them. The DNA for the CDR3 is TGTGCCAGCAGCTTGGGGGGACCCCCGAATTCACCCCTCCACTTT. It translates to CASSLGGPPNSPLHF.

Turning to this clonotype: It may be a read error: a sequence one base away is much more abundant. The chain has TRBV7-2 and TRBJ2-5, with TRBD2 matching over 9 bases. This CDR3 has 14 amino acids. CDR1 SGHTA and CDR2 FQGNSA come from the germline V gene. The CDR3 is CACRSSGGQETQYF. The DNA for the CDR3 is TGTGCCTGCAGGAGTAGCGGGGGCCAAGAGACCCAGTACTTC.

V gene TRBV4-2 combines with J gene TRBJ1-1; 9 bases map to TRBD1. There are 15 residues in the CDR3. V trimming: 5 bases; J trimming: 4 bases; junction bases outside the gene matches: 8. Per germline, CDR1 LGHNA and CDR2 YNFKEQ. The CDR3 spells CASSVTGGRVTEAFF. The CDR3 coding sequence is TGTGCCAGCAGCGTCACAGGGGGCCGGGTCACTGAAGCTTTCTTT.